The next 8 T cell receptor beta chains were all read from a single sample in a study of blood T cell repertoires in COVID-19. Here immunoSEQ multiplex PCR was the method, and the copy in TCRdb shows in-frame clones only, minus some. This sample carries some 90,000 clones, about 89% of them seen once, and the ten largest clones take 3.9%. Sequenced input: peripheral blood. Every receptor here comes from a woman in her 50s in a cohort sampled during active COVID-19.

The rearrangement joins TRBV7-2 to TRBJ1-3; D remains unclear. The V gene lost 4 bases and the J gene lost 0 bases, with 7 bases spanning the gap. The CDR3 has 14 residues. Germline V lookup: CDR1 SGHTA, CDR2 FQGNSA. Here the CDR3 reads CASSSLSSGNTIYF. The CDR3 region has the DNA TGTGCCAGCAGCTCGTTGAGCTCTGGAAACACCATATATTTT.

The J gene is TRBJ1-1, the V gene TRBV19; no definite D call. This CDR3 has 11 residues. The V gene's germline CDR1 is LNHDA and CDR2 SQIVND (reference sequence). V was cut by 6 bases and J by 2 bases, with 4 bases left in between. CDR3 sequence: CASRTNTEAFF. The CDR3 bases are TGTGCCAGTAGAACAAACACTGAAGCTTTCTTT.

V is TRBV29-1 and J is TRBJ2-7; tentatively, D is TRBD1 (6 bases). The V end was cut by 3 bases, the J end by 6 bases, with 9 bases between. This CDR3 has 11 residues. Germline V gene data show CDR1 as SQVTM and CDR2 as ANQGSEA. CDR3 in DNA: TGCAGCGTTGAGACAGGCCTCGAGCAGTACTTC. This sequence encodes CSVETGLEQYF.

The chain employs TRBV7-9 and TRBJ1-3; D is perhaps TRBD1 (5 bases). Trimming left V 5 bases short and J 0 bases short, with 11 bases between. This CDR3 comprises 15 residues. From germline, CDR1 is SEHNR and CDR2 FQNEAQ (reference sequence). The CDR3 sequence is CASSRPDISGNTIYF. DNA for the CDR3: TGTGCCAGCAGCCGCCCGGACATCTCTGGAAACACCATATATTTT.

This chain links TRBV5-1 with TRBJ2-5; D call uncertain. The CDR3 is 15 amino acids. Germline CDR1 reads SGHRS; CDR2 reads YFSETQ. Trimming left V 2 bases short and J 0 bases short, with 11 bases between. CDR3 protein: CASSFTPEYQETQYF. The CDR3 region has the DNA TGCGCCAGCAGCTTCACCCCTGAGTACCAAGAGACCCAGTACTTC.

This chain connects TRBV5-1 to TRBJ1-6, with D perhaps TRBD1 (5 bases). The CDR3 is made up of 18 amino acids. Germline CDR1 reads SGHRS; CDR2 reads YFSETQ. Trimming pared 0 bases from V and 0 bases from J, leaving 13 bases between. CDR3 protein: CASSLEGRVRSYNSPLHF. CDR3 DNA sequence: TGCGCCAGCAGCTTGGAGGGGAGGGTCCGCTCCTATAATTCACCCCTCCACTTT.

The rearrangement links TRBV4-1 to TRBJ2-5, with 11 bases lining up with TRBD1. Germline V CDR1 and CDR2: MGHRA, YSYEKL. After removal of 1 base from V and 5 bases from J, the junction contained 9 bases not matched to a gene. This CDR3 is built from 17 residues. The CDR3 DNA reads TGCGCCAGCAGCCAAGGCGCGGACAGGGGGCTGGCGGAGACCCAGTACTTC. This sequence encodes CASSQGADRGLAETQYF.

This sequence joins TRBV19 and TRBJ2-2; possibly TRBD1 for D (6 bases). The ends were cut back, 5 bases at V and 6 bases at J, with 10 bases in the middle. Looked up from germline, CDR1 is LNHDA and CDR2 is SQIVND (reference sequence). The CDR3 length is 13 residues. CDR3 coding DNA: TGTGCCAGTAGTGTCACAGGGTCCGGGGAGCTGTTTTTT. Amino acids: CASSVTGSGELFF. Using reference TRBV19 and TRBJ2-2 for the parts outside the CDR3, the full variable domain is DGGITQSPKYLFRKEGQNVTLSCEQNLNHDAMYWYRQDPGQGLRLIYYSQIVNDFQKGDIAEGYSVSREKKESFPLTVTSAQKNPTAFYLCASSVTGSGELFFGEGSRLTVL.